The present T cell receptor beta chain was sequenced within a study of blood T cell repertoires in COVID-19. The protocol was immunoSEQ multiplex PCR, while the TCRdb copy is restricted to in-frame clones and leaves out a portion. The repertoire has around 160,000 clones, around 82% of them found once; the top ten carry roughly 13%. This clone appeared a single time. Input material: peripheral blood. The clonotype was recovered from a man between 60 and 75 years old with active or convalescent COVID-19.

The CDR3 nucleotides read TGTGCCAGCAGCTTGGTGTCAGGGGTGTCCTACAATGAGCAGTTCTTC. It specifies CASSLVSGVSYNEQFF. This chain connects TRBV5-4 to TRBJ2-1, with a tentative D call TRBD1 (6 bases). Germline V gene sequence: CDR1 SGHNT, CDR2 YYREEE (reference sequence). V was cut by 0 bases and J by 1 base, with 11 bases left in between. The CDR3 covers 16 residues.